This TCR beta chain was observed in a study of regulatory T cells in long-lasting Graves disease (dated by TCRdb to the early 2020s). At the level of the whole study: In the newly diagnosed Graves' disease group, patients had been taking antithyroid drugs for less than 3 months. The study was registered as a clinical trial and conducted in China. This study used TCR sequencing and RNA sequencing of peripheral blood to compare persistent Graves' disease patients against newly diagnosed Graves' disease patients. A total of some 33 samples were covered by TCR sequencing, comprising approximately 13 persistent and approximately 20 newly diagnosed Graves' disease patients.

Study-level results and caveats: Persistent patients shared more public clonotypes among themselves (around 3,000) than newly diagnosed patients did (about 970). The small sample size was acknowledged by the authors as a limitation that may reduce accuracy. Persistent Graves' disease patients showed lower TCR Shannon entropy and fewer highly expanded clones than newly diagnosed patients, suggesting clonal expansion. TRBV28, TRBJ1-2 and TRBJ2-5 were preferentially used in persistent disease, while TRBV20-1 and TRBJ2-1 were favored in newly diagnosed disease. Only peripheral blood was studied, because thyroid tissue, the primary lesion, was inaccessible. Sequencing and analysis were limited to the TCR beta chain.

Of note for this clonotype: It lacks a known antigen. Per-nucleotide qualities are absent, and no much larger clonotype sits a single base away.

The CDR3 sequence holds 13 residues, the cysteine and phenylalanine included. Solely the CDR3 DNA is kept, with 39 bases framed from the first base. Deletion took 6 bases off V and 3 bases off J, with a span of 12 bases between the germline ends. Based on the germline V gene, the CDR1 and CDR2 sequences are SGHTA and FQGTGA. Library method: multiplex PCR. Sequencing instrument: Illumina HiSeq 4000. To build TCR beta libraries, CDR3 regions were amplified by Arm-PCR using iRepertoire HTBI primers. Gel purification was performed on PCR products prior to sequencing. Per the original workflow: Across samples, 60 to 70 TRBV and 12 to 15 TRBJ segments were identified and used for gene usage analysis of CDR3 amino acid clonotypes. Filtered high-quality paired reads were merged into contigs using COPE and FqMerger. BLAST was used to align contigs to IMGT TRBV, TRBD and TRBJ reference genes, with CDR3 defined following IMGT. Highly expanded clones were defined as clonotypes with a frequency above 0.1%. Shannon entropy was used to measure repertoire diversity, and the Gini coefficient was used to measure V-J evenness. A clonotype was considered public if more than one individual shared it. The public reads were reanalyzed by TCRdb: fastp trimming at Q25, MiXCR alignment, in-frame beta chains only. Every entry covers one CDR3 protein and lists the most common genes and DNA from its rows. These V and J calls derive from TCRdb rather than the authors' analysis. The sample table contains 390,000 or so distinct CDR3 sequences; only one count was recorded for 12% of them. The ten largest clones represent about 19% of the sample.

The sample's time point label, decoded: newly diagnosed GD, antithyroid drugs for less than 3 months. For both TCR sequencing and RNA sequencing, RNA was extracted from PBMCs in TRIzol. Graves' disease was diagnosed according to American Thyroid Association guidelines. Patients for the study were recruited at an endocrinology department in Xi'an, China. Each patient gave about 10 milliliters of peripheral blood, collected in an EDTA anticoagulant tube. Ficoll Paque Plus density gradient separation was used to isolate PBMCs, and no further T cell sorting was done. RNA quality was checked with an Agilent 2100 Bioanalyzer and agarose gel, and concentration with a NanoDrop 2000. This sample also appeared in a second study, on T cells in Graves' hyperthyroidism and ophthalmopathy. As the second study states: Stable Graves' hyperthyroidism was defined as the absence of progression to ophthalmopathy over 18 months of follow-up. Hyperthyroidism patients were newly diagnosed, had a disease duration of under 2 months, and were aged 18 to 65 years. Any patient with an uncontrolled infection, another autoimmune disease, pregnancy or lactation was excluded. Diagnoses were based on clinical symptoms, serum thyroxine and TRAb, thyroid ultrasound and orbital computed tomography. The first round of RT-PCR for the TCR CDR3 was performed with the HTBI primer set and the Qiagen OneStep RT-PCR kit. Most expanded thyroid clonotypes (frequency above 0.001) were also detected in blood, suggesting blood repertoires may reflect thyroid immune responses. Ophthalmopathy was separated from stable hyperthyroidism by a 13 V-J signature model, with approximately 86% sensitivity and roughly 81% specificity obtained in cross-validation and 80%/75% obtained in testing. During validation, the model predicted progression to ophthalmopathy a median of approximately six months ahead of onset, with 60% to 71% sensitivity and more than 72% specificity. A discovery cohort of roughly 96 patients, approximately 44 with Graves' ophthalmopathy and 57 with stable Graves' hyperthyroidism, was used to find distinguishing TCR V-J signatures. An independent validation cohort of under 20 hyperthyroidism patients and 17 patients who later progressed to ophthalmopathy tested prospective prediction of ophthalmopathy. The 90 or so discovery patients were randomly split 7:3 into training and test sets. In addition, the study compared T-cell repertoires in thyroid tissue and in blood from over 5 Graves' hyperthyroidism patients. After blood sampling, hyperthyroidism patients were treated with methimazole at a starting dose of 30 mg daily, and ophthalmopathy patients were treated with high-dose intravenous methylprednisolone. A second multiplex PCR round built the libraries, followed by size selection and purification. Paired-end sequencing of the libraries was performed with 100 bp reads on an Illumina HiSeq2000. SOAPnuke was used to process the raw data, removing reads that contained adapters or uncalled bases, had a mean Phred below 15, or lacked an exact match to the constant primer or identifier. High-quality paired reads were merged using COPE v1.2.5, and each unique nucleotide sequence was defined as a clonotype. MiTCR v1.1 was used to align the clonotypes against IMGT TRBV, TRBD and TRBJ reference segments. The analysis was restricted to V-J combinations with a frequency above 0.0001, which together covered 99% to 99.2% of the repertoires. A TCS score was defined as the ratio of F50 (clonal expansion) to E x V (chaos), with BLOSUM62-based TCRdist applied between CDR3 peptides within each V-J. Welch's t-statistics and random forest reduced around 510 V-J features to around 14, which were used in a naive Bayes classifier (R e1071). No statistical method was used to set the sample size in advance, and investigators knew the group allocation. The paper reports TCR Vbeta CDR3 sequencing of approximately 140 peripheral blood samples: approximately 41 ophthalmopathy, roughly 74 hyperthyroidism and around 17 progressor patients.

This TCR was sampled from a woman between 18 and 29 years old with Graves disease. Donor details come from another sample of the same person, matched by shared clones. The sequence joins TRBV7-3 to TRBJ2-7; the D gene assignment is ambiguous. Sequenced here: peripheral blood mononuclear cells (PBMCs), sampled at new diagnosis, from a patient treated with antithyroid drugs. The CDR3 reads as follows: CASSSSPSYEQYF. The DNA sequence is given as TGTGCCAGCAGTTCATCTCCCAGCTACGAGCAGTACTTC.